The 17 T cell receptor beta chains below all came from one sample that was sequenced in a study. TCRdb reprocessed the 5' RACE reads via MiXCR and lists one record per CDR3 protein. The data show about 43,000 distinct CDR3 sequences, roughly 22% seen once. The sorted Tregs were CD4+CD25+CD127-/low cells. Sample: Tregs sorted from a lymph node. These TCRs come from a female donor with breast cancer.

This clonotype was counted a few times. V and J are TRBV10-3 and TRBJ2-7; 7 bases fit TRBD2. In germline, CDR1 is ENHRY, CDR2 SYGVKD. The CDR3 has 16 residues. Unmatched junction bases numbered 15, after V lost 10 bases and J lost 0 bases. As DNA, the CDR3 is TGTGCCACGACCTCCGGCGGGGCTAGCGGCTCCTACGAGCAGTACTTC. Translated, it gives CATTSGGASGSYEQYF.

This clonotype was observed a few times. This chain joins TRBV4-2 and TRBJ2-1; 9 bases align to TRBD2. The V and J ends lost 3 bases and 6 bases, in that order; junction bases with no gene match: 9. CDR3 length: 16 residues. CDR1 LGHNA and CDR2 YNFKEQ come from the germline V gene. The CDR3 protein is CASSQELAGFFNEQFF. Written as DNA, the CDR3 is TGTGCCAGCAGCCAGGAACTAGCGGGTTTTTTCAATGAGCAGTTCTTC.

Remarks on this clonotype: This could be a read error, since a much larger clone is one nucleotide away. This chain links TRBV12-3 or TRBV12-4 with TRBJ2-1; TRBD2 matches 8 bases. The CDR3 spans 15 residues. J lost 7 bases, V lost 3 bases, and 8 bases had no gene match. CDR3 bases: TGTGCCAGCAGTTTTCGTAGCGGGGTGGAAAATGAGCAGTTCTTC. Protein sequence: CASSFRSGVENEQFF.

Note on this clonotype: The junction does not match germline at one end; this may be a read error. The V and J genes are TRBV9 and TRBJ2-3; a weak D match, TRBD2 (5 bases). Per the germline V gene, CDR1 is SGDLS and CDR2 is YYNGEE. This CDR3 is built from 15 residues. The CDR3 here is CASSVGGSSTDTRYF. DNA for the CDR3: TGTGCCAGCAGCGTAGGAGGTTCTAGCACAGATACGCGGTATTTT.

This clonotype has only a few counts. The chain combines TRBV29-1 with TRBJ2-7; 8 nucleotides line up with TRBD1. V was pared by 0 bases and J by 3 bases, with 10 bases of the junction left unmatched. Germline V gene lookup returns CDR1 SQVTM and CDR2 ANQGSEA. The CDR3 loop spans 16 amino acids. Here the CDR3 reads CSVEDRAGTGGYEQYF. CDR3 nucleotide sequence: TGCAGCGTTGAAGATCGGGCGGGAACAGGGGGCTACGAGCAGTACTTC.

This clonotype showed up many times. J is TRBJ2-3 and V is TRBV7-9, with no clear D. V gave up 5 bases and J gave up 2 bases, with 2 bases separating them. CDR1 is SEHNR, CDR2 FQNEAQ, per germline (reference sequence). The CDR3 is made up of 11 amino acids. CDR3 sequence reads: CASSDTDTQYF. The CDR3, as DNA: TGTGCCAGCAGCGACACAGATACGCAGTATTTT.

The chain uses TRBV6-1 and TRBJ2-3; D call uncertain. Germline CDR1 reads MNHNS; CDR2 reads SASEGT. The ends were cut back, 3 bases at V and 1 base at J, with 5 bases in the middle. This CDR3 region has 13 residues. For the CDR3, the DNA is TGTGCCAGCAGTGATACAGGCACAGATACGCAGTATTTT. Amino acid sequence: CASSDTGTDTQYF.

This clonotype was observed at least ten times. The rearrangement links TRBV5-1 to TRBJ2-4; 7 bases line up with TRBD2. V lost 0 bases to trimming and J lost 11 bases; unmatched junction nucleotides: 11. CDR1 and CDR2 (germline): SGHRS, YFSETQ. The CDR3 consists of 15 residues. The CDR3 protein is CASSLGEGGLAFQYF. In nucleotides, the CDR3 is TGCGCCAGCAGCTTGGGGGAGGGAGGATTGGCGTTTCAGTACTTC.

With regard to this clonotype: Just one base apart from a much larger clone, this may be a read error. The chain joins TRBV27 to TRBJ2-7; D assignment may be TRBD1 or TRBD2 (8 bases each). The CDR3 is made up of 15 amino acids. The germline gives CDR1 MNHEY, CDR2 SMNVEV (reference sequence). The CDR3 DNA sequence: TGTGCCGGCAGTTTCATAGCGGGACAGGCCCACGAGCAGTACTTC. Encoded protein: CAGSFIAGQAHEQYF.

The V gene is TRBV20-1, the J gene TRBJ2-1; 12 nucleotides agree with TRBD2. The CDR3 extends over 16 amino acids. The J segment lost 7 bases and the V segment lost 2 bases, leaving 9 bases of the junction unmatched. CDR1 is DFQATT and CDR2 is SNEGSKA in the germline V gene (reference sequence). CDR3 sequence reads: CSARNPSGRALNEQFF. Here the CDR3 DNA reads TGCAGTGCTAGAAATCCTAGCGGGAGGGCGTTGAATGAGCAGTTCTTC.

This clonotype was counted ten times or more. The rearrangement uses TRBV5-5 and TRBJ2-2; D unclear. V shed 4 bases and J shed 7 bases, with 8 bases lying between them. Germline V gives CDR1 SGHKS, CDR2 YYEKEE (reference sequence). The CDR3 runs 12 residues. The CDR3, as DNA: TGTGCCAGCAGCGGTCAAAGCGGGGAGCTGTTTTTT. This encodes CASSGQSGELFF.

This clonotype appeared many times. Here the CDR3 DNA reads TGCAGTGCTAGAGAGGGGAGGACGTCTGAAGCTTTCTTT. Translated, it gives CSAREGRTSEAFF. The rearrangement links TRBV20-1 to TRBJ1-1; D not resolved. The length of the CDR3 is 13 residues. V shed 0 bases and J shed 6 bases, with 11 bases lying between them. Germline assignment: CDR1 DFQATT and CDR2 SNEGSKA (reference sequence).

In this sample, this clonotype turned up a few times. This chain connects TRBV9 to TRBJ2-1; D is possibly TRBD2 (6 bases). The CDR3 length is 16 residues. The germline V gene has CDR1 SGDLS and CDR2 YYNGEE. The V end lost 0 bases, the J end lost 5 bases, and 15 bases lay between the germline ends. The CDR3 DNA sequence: TGTGCCAGCAGCGTAGGTTTACGGGAGTCCGACAATGAGCAGTTCTTC. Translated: CASSVGLRESDNEQFF.

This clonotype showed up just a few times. CDR3 in DNA: TGTGCCAGCACTCGCCCGGGGTCCTACAATGAGCAGTTCTTC. It codes for CASTRPGSYNEQFF. This sequence joins TRBV6-5 and TRBJ2-1, with D possibly TRBD2 on 5 matching bases. Between the trimmed V and J ends, which lost 7 bases and 1 base, there was a span of 11 bases. Germline CDR1 reads MNHEY; CDR2 reads SVGAGI. CDR3 length: 14 residues.

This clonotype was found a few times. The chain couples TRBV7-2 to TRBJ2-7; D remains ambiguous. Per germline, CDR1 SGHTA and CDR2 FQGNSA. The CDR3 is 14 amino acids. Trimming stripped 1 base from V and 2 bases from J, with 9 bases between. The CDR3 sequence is CASSLVRPTYEQYF. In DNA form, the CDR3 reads TGTGCCAGCAGCTTAGTCCGTCCGACCTACGAGCAGTACTTC.

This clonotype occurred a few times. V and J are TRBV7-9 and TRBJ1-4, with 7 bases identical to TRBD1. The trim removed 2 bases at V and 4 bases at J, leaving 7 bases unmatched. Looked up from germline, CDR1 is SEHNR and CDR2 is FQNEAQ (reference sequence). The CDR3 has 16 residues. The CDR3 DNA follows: TGTGCCAGCAGCTTACAAACGGGACAGATTAATGAAAAACTGTTTTTT. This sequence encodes CASSLQTGQINEKLFF.

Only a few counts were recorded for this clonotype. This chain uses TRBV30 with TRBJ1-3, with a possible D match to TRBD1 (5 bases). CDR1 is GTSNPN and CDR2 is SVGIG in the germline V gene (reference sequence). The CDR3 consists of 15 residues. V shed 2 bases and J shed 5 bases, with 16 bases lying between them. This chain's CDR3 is CAWSLQAQARNTIYF. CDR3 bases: TGTGCCTGGAGTCTCCAGGCACAGGCAAGAAACACCATATATTTT.